Sequencing of this T cell receptor (beta chain) was carried out in a study of shared T cell receptors in the human thymus. This CDR3 has 16 residues. CDR1 and CDR2 (germline): SGHNT, YENEEA. Unmatched junction bases numbered 6, after V lost 3 bases and J lost 3 bases. Assay used: immunoSEQ multiplex PCR; TCRdb lists only in-frame clones, some missing. The data show under 700,000 clones, about four fifths seen once. The data also belong to a second study, concerning human thymus T cells. That study reports: Thymus tissue for the work was resected from patients undergoing corrective heart surgery. Gene usage for V and J segments appeared biased in thymic and blood repertoires. Related reports documented highly overlapping thymic repertoires among unrelated individuals.

The receptor was derived from a boy less than two years old with a congenital heart defect. This sequence joins TRBV11-3 and TRBJ2-2; 8 bases align to TRBD2. Sequencing was performed on thymocytes. The CDR3 reads CASSFFGLAYTGELFF. Written as DNA, the CDR3 is TGTGCCAGCAGCTTTTTCGGACTAGCCTACACCGGGGAGCTGTTTTTT.